This TCR beta chain was recorded in a study of monozygotic twins with inflammatory bowel disease. TCRalpha and TCRbeta cDNA went through nested PCRs of roughly 17 and 9 cycles, two in total. TCRdb re-called the 5' RACE reads, yielding one record per CDR3 amino acid sequence without DNA. The table lists roughly 170,000 distinct CDR3 sequences. As to this clonotype: Its antigen is currently unknown.

Findings and limits, study-wide: TCRbeta diversity (inverse Simpson) was lower in IBD patients than in healthy co-twins.

T cells were not sorted, and total RNA was isolated straight from whole blood. The germline V gene encodes CDR1 LNHDA and CDR2 SQIVND (reference sequence). CDR3 length equals 14 residues. The receptor's source is a human donor with ulcerative colitis or Crohn's disease, or a healthy co-twin of an affected twin (not recorded which). The gene calls are TRBV19 and TRBJ1-1. Input material: blood. CDR3 amino acids: CARSIDTTYTEAFF.